The clone carrying this T cell receptor beta chain came up a few times. Its antigen is unknown. This same CDR3 is encoded by further DNA sequences in the sample. Germline values: CDR1 SGHTA, CDR2 FQGNSA. J lost 3 bases, V lost 5 bases, and 3 bases had no gene match. The CDR3 contains 13 residues. The data were taken from a study of beta chain features in type 1 diabetes. General study results and limits: Moderately but significantly shorter TCRB CDR3s were found in Type 1 diabetes patients in all four CD4+ subsets.

Cells sorted by CD45RO/CCR7/CD25/CD127/CD95/CD27 comprised CD4+ naive, central memory, regulatory and stem cell-like memory cells. Isolated RNA was reverse transcribed in full, so expressed TCRB transcripts were sequenced. TCRdb's table, derived via immunoSEQ multiplex PCR, lists solely in-frame clones and lacks some. The sample consists of around 100,000 clones, approximately 30% of them appearing once. The specimen was central memory CD4+ T cells from blood. This receptor was taken from a woman younger than 35 with type 1 diabetes. The chain couples TRBV7-2 to TRBJ2-5; 7 bases align to TRBD1. This chain's CDR3 is CASSRDREETQYF. CDR3 nucleotides: TGTGCCAGCAGCCGCGACAGGGAAGAGACCCAGTACTTC.